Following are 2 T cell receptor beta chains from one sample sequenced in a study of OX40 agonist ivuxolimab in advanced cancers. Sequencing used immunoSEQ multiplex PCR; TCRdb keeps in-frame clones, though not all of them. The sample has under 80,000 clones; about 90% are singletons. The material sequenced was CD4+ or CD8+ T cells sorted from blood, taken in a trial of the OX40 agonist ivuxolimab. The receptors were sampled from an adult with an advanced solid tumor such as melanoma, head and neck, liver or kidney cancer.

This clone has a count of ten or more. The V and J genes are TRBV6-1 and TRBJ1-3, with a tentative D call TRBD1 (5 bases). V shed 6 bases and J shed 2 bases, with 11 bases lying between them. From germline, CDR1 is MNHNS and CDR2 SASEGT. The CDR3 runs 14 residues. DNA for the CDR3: TGTGCCAGCAGGGAGACAGAGGCTGGAAACACCATATATTTT. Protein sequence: CASRETEAGNTIYF.

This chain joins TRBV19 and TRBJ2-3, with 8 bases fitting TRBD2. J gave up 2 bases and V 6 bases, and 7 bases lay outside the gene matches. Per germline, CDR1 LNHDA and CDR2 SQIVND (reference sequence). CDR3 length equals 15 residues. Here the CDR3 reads CASRNGLAVTDTQYF. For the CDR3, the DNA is TGTGCCAGTAGAAACGGACTAGCAGTCACAGATACGCAGTATTTT.